A single sample is the source of the 30 T cell receptor beta chains below, sequenced in a study of blood T cell repertoires in COVID-19. The assay was immunoSEQ multiplex PCR, and TCRdb's table has in-frame clones only and misses some. Here the sample spans roughly 20,000 clones, approximately 89% being singletons. Material for sequencing was peripheral blood. These receptors were collected from a man between 60 and 75 years old with active COVID-19.

The rearrangement joins TRBV19 to TRBJ2-7, with D perhaps matching TRBD1 (6 bases). V lost 5 bases and J lost 3, with 14 bases in between. This CDR3 has 14 amino acids. From germline, CDR1 is LNHDA and CDR2 SQIVND (reference sequence). The DNA for the CDR3 is TGTGCCAGTAGTCCGCGACAGGTGAACTACGAGCAGTACTTC. Its protein is CASSPRQVNYEQYF.

The genes are TRBV4-3 and TRBJ2-7; D unresolved. Deletions cut 0 bases from V and 3 bases from J, with 12 bases between. Germline values: CDR1 LGHNA, CDR2 YSLEER. The CDR3 is 15 residues long. This chain's CDR3 is CASSQDLGSYYEQYF. The CDR3 DNA sequence: TGCGCCAGCAGCCAAGATCTGGGCAGCTACTACGAGCAGTACTTC.

This rearrangement joins TRBV7-3 to TRBJ2-2; the D gene is possibly TRBD1 (5 bases). Trimming left V 5 bases short and J 7 bases short, with 20 bases between. There are 16 residues in the CDR3. Looked up from germline, CDR1 is SGHTA and CDR2 is FQGTGA. The CDR3 DNA reads TGTGCCAGCAGCCAGTCGGGCTTGGGGCTGCGCGGGGAGCTGTTTTTT. This encodes CASSQSGLGLRGELFF.

This chain joins TRBV2 and TRBJ2-1; 13 nucleotides agree with TRBD2. Trimming cost V 7 bases and J 0 bases; bases outside gene matches: 6. This CDR3 is 17 amino acids long. In germline, CDR1 is SNHLY, CDR2 FYNNEI. CDR3 sequence reads: CASTRGLAGSSYNEQFF. DNA for the CDR3: TGTGCCAGCACCAGGGGACTAGCGGGGAGCTCCTACAATGAGCAGTTCTTC.

This rearrangement joins TRBV29-1 to TRBJ1-3, with D possibly matching TRBD1 (6 bases). With 4 bases removed from V and 6 bases from J, the gap between germline ends came to 13 bases. Germline assignment: CDR1 SQVTM and CDR2 ANQGSEA. This CDR3 contains 13 residues. Here the CDR3 reads CSVAHGQLNTIYF. DNA for the CDR3: TGCAGCGTTGCCCATGGACAGCTAAACACCATATATTTT.

The chain recombines TRBV24-1 with TRBJ2-3; TRBD2 might be the D (5 bases). V lost 2 bases and J 4 bases, leaving 12 bases between the germline ends. The CDR3 is 15 amino acids. Per the germline V gene, CDR1 is KGHDR and CDR2 is SFDVKD. CDR3 sequence reads: CATSDSRAVPDTQYF. CDR3 in DNA: TGTGCCACCAGTGATTCGAGGGCAGTACCAGATACGCAGTATTTT.

This clone has only a few counts. The V and J genes are TRBV6-1 and TRBJ2-7; the D gene is possibly TRBD2 (5 bases). The germline CDR1 and CDR2 sequences are MNHNS and SASEGT. This CDR3 is built from 16 residues. Between the trimmed V and J ends, which lost 4 bases and 0 bases, there was a span of 16 bases. CDR3 protein: CASSAESGYSSYEQYF. The DNA of the CDR3 is TGTGCCAGCAGTGCCGAGAGCGGCTATAGCTCCTACGAGCAGTACTTC.

The chain links TRBV12-3 or TRBV12-4 to TRBJ1-2; D is undetermined. The CDR3 sequence is 13 residues long. V shed 7 bases and J shed 4 bases, with 13 bases lying between them. The CDR3 DNA is TGTGCCAGCACCAGGCAGGTCGGCTATGGCTACACCTTC. It translates to CASTRQVGYGYTF.

The CDR3 bases are TGCGCCAGCAGCTTGGGCGGGGAAGCAGGGACTGAAGCTTTCTTT. This encodes CASSLGGEAGTEAFF. The chain couples TRBV5-1 to TRBJ1-1; D perhaps matches TRBD1 (5 bases). The CDR3 totals 15 residues. Trimming cost V 0 bases and J 5 bases, with 14 bases left between them. Germline V gene sequence: CDR1 SGHRS, CDR2 YFSETQ.

This chain joins TRBV18 and TRBJ1-4, with D hard to call. This CDR3 has 16 amino acids. Germline V lookup: CDR1 KGHSH, CDR2 LQKENI. The ends were cut back, 3 bases at V and 0 bases at J, with 11 bases in the middle. The CDR3 region is CASSPSQMATNEKLFF. CDR3 in DNA: TGTGCCAGCTCACCGTCGCAGATGGCAACTAATGAAAAACTGTTTTTT.

CDR3 in DNA: TGTGCCAGCAGTTCAAGACTGGATTGGGCCGGGGAGCTGTTTTTT. Its translation is CASSSRLDWAGELFF. The chain links TRBV6-5 to TRBJ2-2; D unclear. The CDR3 runs 15 residues. Germline V CDR1 and CDR2: MNHEY, SVGAGI. Trimming took 4 bases from V and 6 from J, leaving 15 bases between them.

The genes are TRBV19 and TRBJ2-1, with a possible D match to TRBD2 (6 bases). The germline gives CDR1 LNHDA, CDR2 SQIVND (reference sequence). The V end lost 6 bases, the J end lost 2 bases, and 23 bases lay between the germline ends. There are 18 residues in the CDR3. The DNA of the CDR3 is TGTGCCAGTAGCCTAGACCCCCCTCGCGGGGACGCCTACAATGAGCAGTTCTTC. Its protein product is CASSLDPPRGDAYNEQFF. The complete variable domain, with remaining parts taken from reference TRBV19 and TRBJ2-1, reads DGGITQSPKYLFRKEGQNVTLSCEQNLNHDAMYWYRQDPGQGLRLIYYSQIVNDFQKGDIAEGYSVSREKKESFPLTVTSAQKNPTAFYLCASSLDPPRGDAYNEQFFGPGTRLTVL.

This CDR3 reads CASSAVSGLTDTQYF. The DNA for the CDR3 is TGTGCCAGCAGCGCGGTTAGCGGACTCACAGATACGCAGTATTTT. The chain combines TRBV9 with TRBJ2-3; TRBD2 is a possible D gene (6 bases). V was pared by 3 bases and J by 2 bases, with 13 bases between. CDR3 size: 15 residues. CDR1 is SGDLS, CDR2 YYNGEE, per germline. The full variable domain, rest sourced from reference TRBV9 and TRBJ2-3, is DSGVTQTPKHLITATGQRVTLRCSPRSGDLSVYWYQQSLDQGLQFLIQYYNGEERAKGNILERFSAQQFPDLHSELNLSSLELGDSALYFCASSAVSGLTDTQYFGPGTRLTVL.

The chain is built from TRBV11-2 and TRBJ2-3; D might be TRBD2 (5 bases). V lost 5 bases and J 1 base, leaving 13 bases between the germline ends. The CDR3 contains 15 residues. CDR1 and CDR2 from the germline V gene are SGHAT and FQNNGV. The CDR3 is CASSRLSGGTDTQYF. The CDR3 coding sequence is TGTGCCAGCAGCCGACTAAGTGGAGGCACAGATACGCAGTATTTT.

The chain carries TRBV7-9 and TRBJ2-7; 8 positions agree with TRBD2. This CDR3 has 15 amino acids. Germline V gene data show CDR1 as SEHNR and CDR2 as FQNEAQ (reference sequence). The V gene end was trimmed by 5 bases and the J gene end by 3 bases; junction bases not matched to a gene: 9. The CDR3 here is CASSPERGSLYEQYF. The CDR3 DNA is TGTGCCAGCAGCCCCGAGCGGGGGTCTCTCTACGAGCAGTACTTC. The variable domain in full, with the rest retrieved from reference TRBV7-9 and TRBJ2-7, is DTGVSQNPRHKITKRGQNVTFRCDPISEHNRLYWYRQTLGQGPEFLTYFQNEAQLEKSRLLSDRFSAERPKGSFSTLEIQRTEQGDSAMYLCASSPERGSLYEQYFGPGTRLTVT.

CDR3 DNA: TGTGCCAGCAGTTACTTCGGGACAGGGGGAATGGACTATGGCTACACCTTC. It yields the protein CASSYFGTGGMDYGYTF. V and J are TRBV6-2 or TRBV6-3 and TRBJ1-2, with 11 bases fitting TRBD1. The CDR3 is 17 residues long. Germline lookup yields CDR1 MNHEY and CDR2 SVGEGT. V lost 1 base and J lost 3; bases outside the gene matches: 7.

The chain links TRBV5-1 to TRBJ2-7; D not resolved. This CDR3 has 10 amino acids. Germline values: CDR1 SGHRS, CDR2 YFSETQ. V was pared by 4 bases and J by 4 bases, with 3 bases between. The CDR3 DNA follows: TGCGCCAGCAGCCAATACGAGCAGTACTTC. Residues: CASSQYEQYF.

The V call is TRBV27, the J call TRBJ1-5; maybe TRBD1 (5 bases). Germline CDR1 MNHEY, CDR2 SMNVEV (reference sequence). The germline V and J ends were trimmed by 6 bases and 6 bases, with 15 bases remaining between them. The length of the CDR3 is 14 residues. CDR3 DNA: TGTGCCAGCAGCGGGGCGGGGGTAGGTCAGCCCCAGCATTTT. Translation: CASSGAGVGQPQHF.

The chain links TRBV6-6 to TRBJ1-4; the D gene is possibly TRBD1 (5 bases). The CDR3 has 13 residues. The ends were cut back, 4 bases at V and 8 bases at J, with 11 bases in the middle. Germline CDR1 and CDR2: MNHNY and SVGAGI (reference sequence). The CDR3 nucleotides read TGTGCCAGCAGTTTGGGACTATTGGAAAAACTGTTTTTT. Protein product: CASSLGLLEKLFF.

The chain combines TRBV5-1 with TRBJ1-1; no firm D call. Deletions cut 4 bases from V and 1 base from J, with 8 bases between. The CDR3 totals 13 residues. Germline V CDR1 and CDR2: SGHRS, YFSETQ. CDR3 bases: TGCGCCAGCAGCCTCATGAGGAACACTGAAGCTTTCTTT. Amino acid sequence: CASSLMRNTEAFF.

This clone came up a few times. This CDR3 is CASSLEETQYF. As DNA, the CDR3 is TGTGCCAGCTCCCTTGAAGAGACCCAGTACTTC. The genes are TRBV18 and TRBJ2-5, with unresolved D. Trimming pared 6 bases from V and 3 bases from J, leaving 5 bases between. The CDR3 covers 11 residues. The V gene's germline CDR1 is KGHSH and CDR2 LQKENI.

Only a few counts were recorded for this clone. For the CDR3, the DNA is TGTGCCAGCAGCTTAGGTGGGACAGTGGAGATCAATGAGCAGTTCTTC. The encoded protein is CASSLGGTVEINEQFF. The V and J genes are TRBV7-6 and TRBJ2-1; 7 bases are a match to TRBD1. Germline values: CDR1 SGHVS, CDR2 FNYEAQ. J was trimmed by 6 bases and V by 1 base; bases with no gene match: 9. The CDR3 is 16 amino acids.

This clone was picked up a small number of times. The J gene is TRBJ1-5, the V gene TRBV7-9; 7 positions match TRBD1. V trimming: 4 bases; J trimming: 2 bases; junction bases outside the gene matches: 5. Germline V gene sequence: CDR1 SEHNR, CDR2 FQNEAQ (reference sequence). The CDR3 sequence is 15 residues long. CDR3 sequence: CASSSDRERNQPQHF. The DNA of the CDR3 is TGTGCCAGCAGCTCCGACAGGGAGCGCAATCAGCCCCAGCATTTT.

In DNA form, the CDR3 reads TGTGCCACCAGCGAGAAATGGGGTAGGGGGCAAAGCTCTGAAGCTTTCTTT. Translated: CATSEKWGRGQSSEAFF. V usage is TRBV15 and J usage is TRBJ1-1; 7 nucleotides line up with TRBD1. The CDR3 extends over 17 amino acids. Germline CDR1 is LNHNV and CDR2 is YYDKDF (reference sequence). The V and J ends lost 5 bases and 6 bases, in that order; junction bases with no gene match: 18. The full variable domain, its missing parts supplied by reference TRBV15 and TRBJ1-1, is DAMVIQNPRYQVTQFGKPVTLSCSQTLNHNVMYWYQQKSSQAPKLLFHYYDKDFNNEADTPDNFQSRRPNTSFCFLDIRSPGLGDTAMYLCATSEKWGRGQSSEAFFGQGTRLTVV.

The chain joins TRBV4-2 to TRBJ2-3; 8 nucleotides align to TRBD2. The CDR3 totals 15 residues. V shed 0 bases, J shed 14 bases, and the junction held 13 bases outside the gene matches. The germline gives CDR1 LGHNA, CDR2 YNFKEQ. The CDR3 loop reads CASSQDPRGGPVWYF. DNA for the CDR3: TGTGCCAGCAGCCAAGATCCACGCGGGGGGCCCGTTTGGTATTTT.

The V and J genes are TRBV7-2 and TRBJ2-2; 7 nucleotides align to TRBD1. This CDR3 has 15 residues. V lost 6 bases and J lost 7; bases outside the gene matches: 11. Germline CDR1 and CDR2: SGHTA and FQGNSA. The CDR3 coding sequence is TGTGCCAGCAGTATGGACAGGCGTATTAACGGGGAGCTGTTTTTT. It specifies CASSMDRRINGELFF.

CDR3 amino acids: CSASVSGMGDTQYF. The CDR3 coding sequence is TGCAGTGCTAGTGTTAGCGGGATGGGGGATACGCAGTATTTT. The chain links TRBV20-1 to TRBJ2-3; 8 nucleotides line up with TRBD2. The CDR3 extends over 14 amino acids. J lost 6 bases, V lost 3 bases, and 8 bases had no gene match. Germline V CDR1 and CDR2: DFQATT, SNEGSKA (reference sequence).

J is TRBJ1-2 and V is TRBV9; weak D call: TRBD1 (5 bases). The CDR3 totals 13 residues. Germline-derived CDR1 and CDR2 are SGDLS and YYNGEE. Trimming left V 3 bases short and J 8 bases short, with 14 bases between. DNA of the CDR3: TGTGCCAGCAGCGCCTGGACAAGGGGAGGCTACACCTTC. The encoded protein is CASSAWTRGGYTF. Variable domain in full (rest from reference TRBV9 and TRBJ1-2): DSGVTQTPKHLITATGQRVTLRCSPRSGDLSVYWYQQSLDQGLQFLIQYYNGEERAKGNILERFSAQQFPDLHSELNLSSLELGDSALYFCASSAWTRGGYTFGSGTRLTVV.

The genes are TRBV27 and TRBJ2-3; the D gene is possibly TRBD1 (6 bases). V was shortened by 7 bases and J by 0 bases, with 17 bases between the two germline ends. This CDR3 region has 16 residues. Germline CDR1 MNHEY, CDR2 SMNVEV (reference sequence). CDR3 protein: CASNLRGYRSTDTQYF. CDR3 nucleotides: TGTGCCAGCAACCTTAGGGGGTACAGAAGCACAGATACGCAGTATTTT.

The rearrangement uses TRBV6-5 and TRBJ2-7; weak D call: TRBD2 (6 bases). The CDR3 has 13 amino acids. Germline values: CDR1 MNHEY, CDR2 SVGAGI. V lost 10 bases and J lost 3, with 16 bases in between. The CDR3 coding sequence is TGTGCCACTACCCGGGGGTTAAGCTACGAGCAGTACTTC. Its protein product is CATTRGLSYEQYF.